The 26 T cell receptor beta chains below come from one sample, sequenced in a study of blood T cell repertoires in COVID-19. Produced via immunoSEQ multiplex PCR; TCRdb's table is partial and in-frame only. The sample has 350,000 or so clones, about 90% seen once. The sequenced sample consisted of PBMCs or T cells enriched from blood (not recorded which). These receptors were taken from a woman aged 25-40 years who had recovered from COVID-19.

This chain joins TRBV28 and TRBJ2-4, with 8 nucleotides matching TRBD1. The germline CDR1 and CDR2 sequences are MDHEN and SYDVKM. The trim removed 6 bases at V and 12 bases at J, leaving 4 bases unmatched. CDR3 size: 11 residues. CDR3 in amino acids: CASSSGQGQYF. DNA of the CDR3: TGTGCCAGCAGCTCCGGACAGGGTCAGTACTTC.

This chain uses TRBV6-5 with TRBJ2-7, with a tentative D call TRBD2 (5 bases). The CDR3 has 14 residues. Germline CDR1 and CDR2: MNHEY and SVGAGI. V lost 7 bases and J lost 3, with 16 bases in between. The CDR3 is CASTKTGENYEQYF. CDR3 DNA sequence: TGTGCCAGCACCAAAACCGGGGAAAACTACGAGCAGTACTTC.

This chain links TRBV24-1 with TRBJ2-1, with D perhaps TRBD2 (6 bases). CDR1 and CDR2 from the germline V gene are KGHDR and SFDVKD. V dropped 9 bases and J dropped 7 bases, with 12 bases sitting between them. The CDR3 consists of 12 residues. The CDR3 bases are TGTGCCACCCGGGGGTTATCTAATGAGCAGTTCTTC. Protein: CATRGLSNEQFF.

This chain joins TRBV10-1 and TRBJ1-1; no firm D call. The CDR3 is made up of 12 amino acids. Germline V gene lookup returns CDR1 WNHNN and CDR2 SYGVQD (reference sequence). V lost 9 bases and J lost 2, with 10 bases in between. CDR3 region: CARGDSNTEAFF. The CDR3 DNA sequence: TGCGCCAGGGGCGATTCCAACACTGAAGCTTTCTTT.

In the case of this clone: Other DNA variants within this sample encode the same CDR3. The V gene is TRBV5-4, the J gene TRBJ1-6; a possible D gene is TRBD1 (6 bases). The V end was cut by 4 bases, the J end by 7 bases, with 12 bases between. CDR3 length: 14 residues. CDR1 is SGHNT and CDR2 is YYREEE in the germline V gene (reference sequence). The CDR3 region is CASSPGQGNSPLHF. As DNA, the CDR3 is TGTGCCAGCAGCCCGGGACAAGGAAATTCACCCCTCCACTTT.

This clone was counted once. The CDR3 loop is CASTFTANYGYTF. The CDR3 DNA is TGTGCCAGCACCTTTACAGCTAACTATGGCTACACCTTC. The rearrangement uses TRBV12-3 or TRBV12-4 and TRBJ1-2; D gene uncertain. This CDR3 region has 13 residues. Trimming removed 7 bases from V and 0 bases from J, with 9 bases in between.

The CDR3 reads CASSESGTGVTGELFF. The CDR3 DNA sequence: TGTGCCAGCAGTGAATCGGGGACAGGGGTCACCGGGGAGCTGTTTTTT. The chain joins TRBV2 to TRBJ2-2; the match to TRBD1 covers 10 bases. Germline V lookup: CDR1 SNHLY, CDR2 FYNNEI. CDR3 length equals 16 residues. Trimming at V came to 2 bases and at J to 4 bases, leaving 4 bases not matched to a gene.

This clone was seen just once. For the CDR3, the DNA is TGTGCCAGCAGCTTATTTGACAGGGCCTACGAGCAGTACTTC. Protein sequence: CASSLFDRAYEQYF. The chain couples TRBV7-8 to TRBJ2-7, with 7 nucleotides matching TRBD1. Per germline, CDR1 SGHVS and CDR2 FQNEAQ. V shed 2 bases, J shed 2 bases, and the junction held 3 bases outside the gene matches. The CDR3 sequence is 14 residues long.

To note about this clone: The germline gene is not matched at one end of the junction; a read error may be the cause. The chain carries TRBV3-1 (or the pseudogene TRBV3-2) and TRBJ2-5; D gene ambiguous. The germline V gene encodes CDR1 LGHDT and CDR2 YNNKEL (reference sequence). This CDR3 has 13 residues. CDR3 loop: CASSQHPQATQYF. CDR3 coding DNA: TGTGCCAGCAGCCAGCATCCTCAAGCGACCCAGTACTTC.

The CDR3 sequence is CAVRGGGEMAKNIQYF. CDR3 nucleotides: TGTGCCGTGAGGGGGGGAGGGGAAATGGCCAAAAACATTCAGTACTTC. V and J are TRBV10-3 and TRBJ2-4, with a possible D match to TRBD2 (7 bases). Germline assignment: CDR1 ENHRY and CDR2 SYGVKD. The CDR3 has 16 amino acids. Trimming left V 11 bases short and J 1 base short, with 21 bases between.

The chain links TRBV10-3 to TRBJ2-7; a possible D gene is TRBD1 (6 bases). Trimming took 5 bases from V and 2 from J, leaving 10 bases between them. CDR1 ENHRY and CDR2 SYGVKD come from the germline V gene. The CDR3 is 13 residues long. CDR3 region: CAISLQGTYEQYF. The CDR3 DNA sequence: TGTGCCATCAGTCTCCAGGGGACCTACGAGCAGTACTTC.

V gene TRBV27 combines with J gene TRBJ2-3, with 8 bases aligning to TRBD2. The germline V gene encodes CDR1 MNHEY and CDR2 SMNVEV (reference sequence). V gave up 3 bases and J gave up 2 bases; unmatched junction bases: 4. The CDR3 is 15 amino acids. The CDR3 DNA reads TGTGCCAGCAGTTTCGGGCGGGGGGCCACAGATACGCAGTATTTT. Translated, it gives CASSFGRGATDTQYF.

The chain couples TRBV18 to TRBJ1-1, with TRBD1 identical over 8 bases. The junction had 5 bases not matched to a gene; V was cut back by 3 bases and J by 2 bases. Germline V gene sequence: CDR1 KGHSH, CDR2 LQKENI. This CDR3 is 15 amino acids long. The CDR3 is CASSPTGGVNTEAFF. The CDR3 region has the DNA TGTGCCAGCTCACCCACAGGGGGAGTCAACACTGAAGCTTTCTTT.

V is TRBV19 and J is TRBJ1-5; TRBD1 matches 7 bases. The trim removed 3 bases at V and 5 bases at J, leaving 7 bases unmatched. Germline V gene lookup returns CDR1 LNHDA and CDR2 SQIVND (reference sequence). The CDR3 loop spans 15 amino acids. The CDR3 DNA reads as TGTGCCAGTAGTATTCGAGACAGGGATCATCAGCCCCAGCATTTT. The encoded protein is CASSIRDRDHQPQHF.

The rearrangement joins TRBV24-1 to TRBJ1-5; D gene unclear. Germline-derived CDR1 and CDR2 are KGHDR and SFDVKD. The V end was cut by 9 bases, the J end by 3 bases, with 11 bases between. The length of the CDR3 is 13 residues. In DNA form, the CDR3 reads TGTGCCACCCCCCCAAACTTCAATCAGCCCCAGCATTTT. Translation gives CATPPNFNQPQHF.

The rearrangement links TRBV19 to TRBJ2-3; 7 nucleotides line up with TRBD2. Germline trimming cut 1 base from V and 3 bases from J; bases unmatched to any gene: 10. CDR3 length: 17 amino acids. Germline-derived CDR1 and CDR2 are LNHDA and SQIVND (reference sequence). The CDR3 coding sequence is TGTGCCAGTAGTATAGGTCGTGGGAGGGAAAGGACAGATACGCAGTATTTT. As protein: CASSIGRGRERTDTQYF.

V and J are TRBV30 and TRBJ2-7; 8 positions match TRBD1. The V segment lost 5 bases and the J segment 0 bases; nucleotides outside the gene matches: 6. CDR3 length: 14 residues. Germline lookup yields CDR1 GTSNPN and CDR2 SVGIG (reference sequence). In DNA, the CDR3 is TGTGCCTGGCTAGGACAGGGTAGCTCCTACGAGCAGTACTTC. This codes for CAWLGQGSSYEQYF.

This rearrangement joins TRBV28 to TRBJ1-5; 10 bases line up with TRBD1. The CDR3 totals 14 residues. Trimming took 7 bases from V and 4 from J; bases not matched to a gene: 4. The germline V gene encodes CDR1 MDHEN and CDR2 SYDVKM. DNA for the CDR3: TGTGCCAGCACCCGACAGGGGGCGAATCAGCCCCAGCATTTT. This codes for CASTRQGANQPQHF.

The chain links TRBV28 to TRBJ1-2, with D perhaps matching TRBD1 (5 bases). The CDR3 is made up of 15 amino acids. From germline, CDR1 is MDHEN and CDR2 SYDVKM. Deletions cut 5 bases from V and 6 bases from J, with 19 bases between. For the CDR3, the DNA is TGTGCCAGCAGTACGCCTCGGGGAGGGGTTGATGGCTACACCTTC. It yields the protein CASSTPRGGVDGYTF.

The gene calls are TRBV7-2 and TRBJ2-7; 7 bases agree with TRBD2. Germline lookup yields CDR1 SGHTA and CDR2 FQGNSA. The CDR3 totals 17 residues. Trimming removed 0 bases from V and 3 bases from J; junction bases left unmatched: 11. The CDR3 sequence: CASSLAWGGGGHYEQYF. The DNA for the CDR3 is TGTGCCAGCAGCTTAGCGTGGGGGGGAGGTGGTCACTACGAGCAGTACTTC.

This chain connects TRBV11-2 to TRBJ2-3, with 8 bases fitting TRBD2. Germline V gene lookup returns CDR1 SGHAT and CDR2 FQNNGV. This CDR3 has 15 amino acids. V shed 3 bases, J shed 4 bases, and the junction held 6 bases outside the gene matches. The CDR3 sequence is CASSFIRGGADTQYF. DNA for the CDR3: TGTGCCAGCAGCTTCATACGGGGGGGCGCAGATACGCAGTATTTT.

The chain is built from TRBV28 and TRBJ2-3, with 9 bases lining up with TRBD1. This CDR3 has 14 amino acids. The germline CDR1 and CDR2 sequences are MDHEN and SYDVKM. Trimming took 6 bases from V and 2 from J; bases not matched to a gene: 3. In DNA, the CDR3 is TGTGCCAGCAGCGGACAGGGGCCCACAGATACGCAGTATTTT. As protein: CASSGQGPTDTQYF. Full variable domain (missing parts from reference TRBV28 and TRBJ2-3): DVKVTQSSRYLVKRTGEKVFLECVQDMDHENMFWYRQDPGLGLRLIYFSYDVKMKEKGDIPEGYSVSREKKERFSLILESASTNQTSMYLCASSGQGPTDTQYFGPGTRLTVL.

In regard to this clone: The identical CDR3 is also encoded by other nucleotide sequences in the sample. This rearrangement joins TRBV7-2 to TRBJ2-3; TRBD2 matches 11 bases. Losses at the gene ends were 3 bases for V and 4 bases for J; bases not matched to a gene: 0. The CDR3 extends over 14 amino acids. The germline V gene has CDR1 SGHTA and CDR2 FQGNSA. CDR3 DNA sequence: TGTGCCAGCAGCTTGGGACTAGCGGCAGATACGCAGTATTTT. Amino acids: CASSLGLAADTQYF. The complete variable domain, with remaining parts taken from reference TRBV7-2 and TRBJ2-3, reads GAGVSQSPSNKVTEKGKDVELRCDPISGHTALYWYRQSLGQGLEFLIYFQGNSAPDKSGLPSDRFSAERTGGSVSTLTIQRTQQEDSAVYLCASSLGLAADTQYFGPGTRLTVL.

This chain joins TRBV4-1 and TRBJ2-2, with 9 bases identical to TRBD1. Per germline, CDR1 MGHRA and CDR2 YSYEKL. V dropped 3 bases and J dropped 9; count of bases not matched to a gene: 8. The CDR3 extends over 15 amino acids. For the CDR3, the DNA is TGCGCCAGCAGCCAGCCCCGGGACAGGGCCCGGGAGCTGTTTTTT. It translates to CASSQPRDRARELFF.

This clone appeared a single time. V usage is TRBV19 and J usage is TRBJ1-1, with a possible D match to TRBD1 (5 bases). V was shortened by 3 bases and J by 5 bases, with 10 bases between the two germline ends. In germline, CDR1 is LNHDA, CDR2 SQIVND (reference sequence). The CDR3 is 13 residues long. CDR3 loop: CASSISGSTEAFF. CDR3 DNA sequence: TGTGCCAGTAGTATTTCAGGGTCTACTGAAGCTTTCTTT.

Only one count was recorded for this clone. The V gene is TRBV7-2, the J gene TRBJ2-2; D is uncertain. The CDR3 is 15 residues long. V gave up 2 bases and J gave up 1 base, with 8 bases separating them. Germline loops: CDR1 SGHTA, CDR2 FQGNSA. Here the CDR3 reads CASSLNIGNTGELFF. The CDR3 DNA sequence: TGTGCCAGCAGCTTAAATATCGGGAACACCGGGGAGCTGTTTTTT.